The 7 T cell receptor beta chains listed next were all sequenced from one sample in a study of graft-versus-host responses after intestinal transplantation. Generated by immunoSEQ multiplex PCR, the TCRdb table keeps only in-frame clones and is missing some. The sample includes roughly 15,000 clones, more than 30% of them seen just once. Co-plating was performed using around 200,000 CFSE-labeled responder cells and around 200,000 irradiated, violet-dye-labeled stimulator cells. The sequences come from alloreactive CD8+ T cells from a mixed lymphocyte reaction culture, collected before intestinal transplant. The subset here: CFSE-low proliferating T cells sorted from approximately 6-day pre-transplant mixed lymphocyte reaction (GvH or HvG direction). These receptor sequences come from a human patient who received an intestinal transplant.

The chain recombines TRBV7-2 with TRBJ2-3, with TRBD1 identical over 9 bases. Germline CDR1 SGHTA, CDR2 FQGNSA. V lost 1 base, J lost 8 bases, and 4 bases stayed unmatched. CDR3 length: 14 amino acids. In DNA, the CDR3 is TGTGCCAGCAGCTTAGACAGGGGGCAGGGTACGCAGTATTTT. Its translation is CASSLDRGQGTQYF.

The sample holds a few counts of this clone. The rearrangement joins TRBV2 to TRBJ2-7; a weak D match, TRBD2 (6 bases). Between the trimmed V and J ends, which lost 7 bases and 5 bases, there was a span of 15 bases. Germline V CDR1 and CDR2: SNHLY, FYNNEI. The CDR3 covers 13 residues. CDR3 bases: TGTGCCAGCACACGACCGGGACTCCACGAGCAGTACTTC. It specifies CASTRPGLHEQYF.

This rearrangement joins TRBV27 to TRBJ1-2; 11 nucleotides agree with TRBD1. CDR3 length: 12 residues. Germline V gene lookup returns CDR1 MNHEY and CDR2 SMNVEV (reference sequence). V lost 8 bases, J lost 4 bases, and 0 bases stayed unmatched. Here the CDR3 reads CASGTGGYGYTF. In nucleotides, the CDR3 is TGTGCCAGCGGGACAGGGGGCTATGGCTACACCTTC.

V usage is TRBV5-1 and J usage is TRBJ1-2; possibly TRBD1 for D (6 bases). The germline V gene encodes CDR1 SGHRS and CDR2 YFSETQ. V lost 2 bases to trimming and J lost 7 bases, with 9 bases between them. The CDR3 is 12 residues long. DNA for the CDR3: TGCGCCAGCAGCTTATCAGGGGCTGGCTACACCTTC. Translated: CASSLSGAGYTF.

This clone showed up just a few times. This chain links TRBV27 with TRBJ2-5; TRBD1 matches 9 bases. Germline CDR1 MNHEY, CDR2 SMNVEV (reference sequence). V gave up 0 bases and J gave up 11 bases; unmatched junction bases: 13. This CDR3 comprises 16 residues. CDR3 DNA: TGTGCCAGCAGTTTATCGGTTGGGACAGGGCCAGGGGAGCAGTACTTC. Protein product: CASSLSVGTGPGEQYF.

By its share, this clone is medium-sized (0.01 to 0.1%). The chain joins TRBV30 to TRBJ2-1; TRBD2 matches at 8 bases. The CDR3 spans 14 residues. Germline values: CDR1 GTSNPN, CDR2 SVGIG (reference sequence). Trimming at V came to 5 bases and at J to 0 bases, leaving 3 bases not matched to a gene. The CDR3 is CAWDSGASYNEQFF. The CDR3 DNA reads as TGTGCCTGGGATAGCGGGGCCTCCTACAATGAGCAGTTCTTC.

Notes on this clone: The junction does not match germline at one end; this may be a read error. This sample also contains other DNA sequences that code for the same CDR3. This chain links TRBV7-9 with TRBJ1-1; D is perhaps TRBD1 (6 bases). The length of the CDR3 is 15 residues. CDR1 SEHNR and CDR2 FQNEAQ come from the germline V gene (reference sequence). The CDR3 loop is CASSSLPGENTEAFF. DNA for the CDR3: TGTGCCAGCAGCTCACTTCCAGGGGAGAACACTGAGGCTTTCTTT.